Described below is a single T cell receptor (beta chain) sequence and its context. Authors' data handling: Counts of nucleated cells, estimated from reference gene primer amplification, were obtained. Data came from immunoSEQ multiplex PCR; TCRdb stores just in-frame clones and leaves some out. V, J and clone size were drawn from that table, and D and trimming were deduced from the DNA. This table holds about 180,000 clones, around three quarters found once. This sample was included in a study of blood T cell repertoires in COVID-19. Study-level information: Sample material is recorded as cDNA or gDNA derived from T cells, B-cell-depleted T cells, or PBMCs.

This CDR3 is 14 amino acids long. In germline, CDR1 is SEHNR, CDR2 FQNEAQ (reference sequence). V was clipped by 2 bases and J by 3 bases; unmatched bases: 3. The sequenced material came from peripheral blood. This TCR derives from a man aged 65 to 85 with active or convalescent COVID-19. J is TRBJ2-5 and V is TRBV7-9; 7 nucleotides align to TRBD2. CDR3 amino acids: CASSLQLAKETQYF. The CDR3 DNA reads TGTGCCAGCAGCTTACAACTAGCGAAAGAGACCCAGTACTTC.